This T cell receptor (beta chain) was identified in a study of human T cells and chemical hapten exposure. Study-wide background: The use of 2% DPC on roughly 2 cm by roughly 2 cm of upper inner arm skin constituted sensitization. Read at 6 days, the patch tests placed 0.01% DPC on the upper back.

Study-level results: Compared with pre-sensitization or healthy control sets, expanded TCRs clustered more.

Many counts were recorded for this clonotype. Its antigen is currently unknown. Time point: patch test 1, 2 weeks after DPC sensitization. Treatment reported: therapeutic diphenylcyclopropenone sensitization with weekly scalp DPC. The V and J ends lost 4 bases and 3 bases respectively, with 12 bases between them. Germline CDR1 and CDR2: KGHSH and LQKENI. The CDR3 runs 14 residues. Methods used by the authors: Counts of TCRs in each sample centred on a median of around 92,000 and extended from roughly 25,000 to 750,000. TCRdb re-analysed the RACE reads in MiXCR, keeping a single row per CDR3 protein. The V and J calls and clone size are TCRdb's, not the authors'. The sample has around 75,000 distinct CDR3 sequences; 12% are singletons.

The J gene is TRBJ1-2, the V gene TRBV18; a weak D match, TRBD1 (5 bases). The TCR was taken from a woman aged 60-75 years with alopecia areata. Some clones in this sample may be carry-over from other donors' samples. Sequences were derived from whole blood, sampled in connection with sensitization to the hapten diphenylcyclopropenone (DPC). For the CDR3, the DNA is TGTGCCAGCTCACATGGGGGGTCCGACTATGGCTACACCTTC. Its protein is CASSHGGSDYGYTF.